This TCR beta chain was identified in a study of vaccination and CD4 T cells after COVID-19. The assay that was used to sequence DNA from cultured CD4+ T cells was the Oncomine TCR Beta short-read assay. In TCRdb, the PCR reads were re-called with MiXCR into one record per CDR3 protein. The data hold about 7,100 distinct CDR3 sequences, with roughly 67% observed a single time. The CDR3 totals 12 residues. V lost 5 bases and J lost 1, with 8 bases in between. Germline V gives CDR1 DFQATT, CDR2 SNEGSKA (reference sequence). As to treatment: roughly 10-day PBMC culture with coronavirus spike peptide pools or control peptides (ViraFEST assay). Concerning this clonotype: Its antigen is not known.

This receptor was identified in a human donor who had recovered from COVID-19. Sequencing used CD4+ T cells from blood, cultured in vitro. The J gene is TRBJ1-1, the V gene TRBV20-1, with no clear D. CDR3 coding DNA: TGCAGTGCTCGGGGATGGAACACTGAAGCTTTCTTT. This encodes CSARGWNTEAFF.